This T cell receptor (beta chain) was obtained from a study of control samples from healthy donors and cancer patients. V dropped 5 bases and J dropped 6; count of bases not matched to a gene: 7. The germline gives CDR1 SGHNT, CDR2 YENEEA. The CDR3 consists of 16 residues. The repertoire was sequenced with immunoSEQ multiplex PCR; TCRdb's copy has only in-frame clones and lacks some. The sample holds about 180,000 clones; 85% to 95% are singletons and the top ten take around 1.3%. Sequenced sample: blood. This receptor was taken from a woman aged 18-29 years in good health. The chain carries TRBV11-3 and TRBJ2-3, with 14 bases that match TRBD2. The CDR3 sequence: CASSVGTSGRVDTQYF. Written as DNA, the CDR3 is TGTGCCAGCAGCGTCGGGACTAGCGGGAGAGTTGATACGCAGTATTTT.